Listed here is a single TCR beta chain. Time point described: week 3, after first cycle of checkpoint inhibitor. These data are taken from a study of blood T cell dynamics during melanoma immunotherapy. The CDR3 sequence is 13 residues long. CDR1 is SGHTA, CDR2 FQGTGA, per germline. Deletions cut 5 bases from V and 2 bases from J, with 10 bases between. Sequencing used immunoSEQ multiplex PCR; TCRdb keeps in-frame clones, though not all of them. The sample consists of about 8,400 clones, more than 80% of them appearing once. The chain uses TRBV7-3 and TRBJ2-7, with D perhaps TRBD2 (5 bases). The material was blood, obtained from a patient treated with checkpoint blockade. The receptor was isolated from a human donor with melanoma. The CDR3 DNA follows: TGTGCCAGCAGCGATTCGGGGACCTACGAGCAGTACTTC. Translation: CASSDSGTYEQYF.